Presented here are 30 T cell receptor beta chains from one specimen sequenced in a study of shared clonotypes between healthy human individuals. Profiled with immunoSEQ multiplex PCR; TCRdb holds only in-frame clones, not every one. The table lists fewer than 800,000 clones, 92% of them singletons. The naive CD8 subset, CD45RO-negative cells positively selected for CCR7, excluded terminally differentiated effector memory CD45RA+ cells. The sequencing sample was made of naive CD8+ T cells sorted from blood. The origin of the receptors is a young man in good health.

The rearrangement links TRBV7-9 to TRBJ2-3; 10 nucleotides line up with TRBD2. Germline-derived CDR1 and CDR2 are SEHNR and FQNEAQ (reference sequence). The CDR3 covers 15 residues. V shed 4 bases, J shed 3 bases, and the junction held 4 bases outside the gene matches. The CDR3 loop reads CASSWLAGVTDTQYF. The CDR3 DNA reads TGTGCCAGCAGCTGGCTAGCGGGAGTTACAGATACGCAGTATTTT.

This clone was detected once. This chain links TRBV7-9 with TRBJ1-4, with D possibly being TRBD1 (6 bases). V dropped 5 bases and J dropped 0 bases, with 10 bases sitting between them. The CDR3 totals 15 residues. Looked up from germline, CDR1 is SEHNR and CDR2 is FQNEAQ (reference sequence). The chain's CDR3 is CASSIQGATNEKLFF. The CDR3 DNA follows: TGTGCCAGCAGCATACAGGGTGCAACTAATGAAAAACTGTTTTTT.

CDR3 sequence reads: CATSRTEQETQYF. CDR3 in DNA: TGTGCCACCAGCAGGACAGAACAAGAGACCCAGTACTTC. This chain connects TRBV15 to TRBJ2-5; possible D gene TRBD1, 5 bases. The V gene's germline CDR1 is LNHNV and CDR2 YYDKDF (reference sequence). The CDR3 consists of 13 residues. Trimming took 3 bases from V and 2 from J, leaving 7 bases between them.

As regards this clone: Other DNA sequences in this specimen translate into the identical CDR3. This chain connects TRBV9 to TRBJ1-5, with a possible D match to TRBD1 (5 bases). Germline V CDR1 and CDR2: SGDLS, YYNGEE. The CDR3 consists of 14 residues. V was pared by 0 bases and J by 5 bases, with 9 bases between. CDR3 in amino acids: CASSVGGGDQPQHF. Here the CDR3 DNA reads TGTGCCAGCAGCGTAGGTGGGGGTGATCAGCCCCAGCATTTT. Looking up the rest from reference TRBV9 and TRBJ1-5 gives the full variable domain: DSGVTQTPKHLITATGQRVTLRCSPRSGDLSVYWYQQSLDQGLQFLIQYYNGEERAKGNILERFSAQQFPDLHSELNLSSLELGDSALYFCASSVGGGDQPQHFGDGTRLSIL.

The chain uses TRBV5-1 and TRBJ1-2; possible D gene TRBD1, 6 bases. With 4 bases removed from V and 4 bases from J, the gap between germline ends came to 17 bases. The V gene's germline CDR1 is SGHRS and CDR2 YFSETQ. This CDR3 is 15 amino acids long. The chain's CDR3 is CASSPTGRGAYGYTF. As DNA, the CDR3 is TGCGCCAGCAGCCCCACCGGCCGGGGGGCCTATGGCTACACCTTC.

The chain combines TRBV15 with TRBJ1-5; possibly TRBD1 for D (5 bases). Trimming cost V 4 bases and J 2 bases, with 15 bases left between them. The V gene's germline CDR1 is LNHNV and CDR2 YYDKDF (reference sequence). This CDR3 comprises 16 residues. CDR3 nucleotides: TGTGCCACCAGCACAAAATACCAGGGCGGCAATCAGCCCCAGCATTTT. It is translated as CATSTKYQGGNQPQHF.

The genes are TRBV4-3 and TRBJ2-2; 13 bases fit TRBD2. V lost 0 bases and J lost 4; bases outside the gene matches: 2. CDR1 and CDR2 from the germline V gene are LGHNA and YSLEER. This CDR3 spans 17 amino acids. The CDR3 DNA sequence: TGCGCCAGCAGCCAAGACACTAGCGGGAGGGTCACCGGGGAGCTGTTTTTT. It codes for CASSQDTSGRVTGELFF.

V is TRBV19 and J is TRBJ2-7; 7 nucleotides match TRBD1. CDR3 length equals 13 residues. With 5 bases clipped from V and 3 bases from J, the junction kept 4 bases outside the gene matches. Germline V gene sequence: CDR1 LNHDA, CDR2 SQIVND (reference sequence). The CDR3 protein is CASSWGQNYEQYF. The DNA of the CDR3 is TGTGCCAGTAGTTGGGGACAGAACTACGAGCAGTACTTC.

In this sample, this clone turned up many times. The genes are TRBV19 and TRBJ2-1, with 10 positions matching TRBD2. Germline lookup yields CDR1 LNHDA and CDR2 SQIVND (reference sequence). CDR3 length equals 17 residues. Trimming at V came to 5 bases and at J to 2 bases, leaving 9 bases not matched to a gene. The CDR3 nucleotides are TGTGCCAGTAGTTCCCGAGGGAGCGGGAGGGCCTACAATGAGCAGTTCTTC. This translates into CASSSRGSGRAYNEQFF.

The chain combines TRBV28 with TRBJ2-6; 7 positions match TRBD1. CDR1 is MDHEN and CDR2 is SYDVKM in the germline V gene. The CDR3 has 16 amino acids. Losses at the gene ends were 2 bases for V and 1 base for J; bases not matched to a gene: 2. CDR3 DNA: TGTGCCAGCAGTTTAACGACAGGGTCTGGGGCCAACGTCCTGACTTTC. Translation gives CASSLTTGSGANVLTF.

Only one count was recorded for this clone. The V call is TRBV21-1, the J call TRBJ1-5. TRBV21-1 is termed a pseudogene. This CDR3 has 15 amino acids. The CDR3 sequence is CASSKVQGRNQPQHF. The CDR3 DNA reads as TGTGCCAGCAGCAAAGTCCAGGGGAGGAATCAGCCCCAGCATTTT.

V and J are TRBV6-1 and TRBJ2-1; TRBD2 matches at 9 bases. The CDR3 runs 17 residues. In germline, CDR1 is MNHNS, CDR2 SASEGT. J gave up 7 bases and V 4 bases, and 14 bases lay outside the gene matches. The CDR3 is CASSGKGGTSSWNEQFF. For the CDR3, the DNA is TGTGCCAGCAGTGGTAAGGGTGGGACTAGCTCTTGGAATGAGCAGTTCTTC.

The CDR3 spells CASDRGDRENTEAFF. The CDR3, as DNA: TGCGCCAGCGACCGGGGGGACAGGGAGAACACTGAAGCTTTCTTT. The J gene is TRBJ1-1, the V gene TRBV23-1, with 9 bases identical to TRBD1. TRBV23-1 has ORF status, its function being uncertain. The CDR3 is made up of 15 amino acids. V lost 8 bases to trimming and J lost 1 base; unmatched junction nucleotides: 8.

This chain connects TRBV5-6 to TRBJ1-5; a possible D gene is TRBD1 (6 bases). V lost 4 bases, J lost 6 bases, and 8 bases lay in between. Germline V gene data show CDR1 as SGHDT and CDR2 as YYEEEE. The CDR3 consists of 12 residues. CDR3 protein: CASSVGGQPQHF. The CDR3 nucleotides are TGTGCCAGCAGCGTAGGGGGTCAGCCCCAGCATTTT.

V gene TRBV5-1 combines with J gene TRBJ2-5, with 7 bases aligning to TRBD1. Looked up from germline, CDR1 is SGHRS and CDR2 is YFSETQ. V shed 2 bases and J 2 bases; nucleotides not matched to a gene: 3. The length of the CDR3 is 14 residues. Here the CDR3 reads CASSFTTGQETQYF. CDR3 DNA sequence: TGCGCCAGCAGCTTTACGACAGGGCAAGAGACCCAGTACTTC.

The J gene is TRBJ2-7, the V gene TRBV19; a possible D gene is TRBD2 (5 bases). This CDR3 contains 13 residues. Looked up from germline, CDR1 is LNHDA and CDR2 is SQIVND (reference sequence). Trimming stripped 10 bases from V and 0 bases from J, with 13 bases between. CDR3 loop: CATSAVNSYEQYF. The DNA for the CDR3 is TGTGCCACCTCAGCGGTAAACTCCTACGAGCAGTACTTC.

J is TRBJ2-5 and V is TRBV4-2; the match to TRBD2 covers 12 bases. CDR1 and CDR2 from the germline V gene are LGHNA and YNFKEQ. This CDR3 is built from 17 residues. V shed 1 base, J shed 5 bases, and the junction held 8 bases outside the gene matches. In DNA form, the CDR3 reads TGTGCCAGCAGCCAAGTCGCTAGCGGGAGGGCCCTGGAGACCCAGTACTTC. This encodes CASSQVASGRALETQYF.

The chain is built from TRBV19 and TRBJ2-5; tentatively, D is TRBD1 or TRBD2 (6 bases each). The CDR3 length is 17 residues. Germline CDR1 is LNHDA and CDR2 is SQIVND (reference sequence). The ends were cut back, 3 bases at V and 0 bases at J, with 17 bases in the middle. DNA for the CDR3: TGTGCCAGTAGTATTTGGGGGGACAAAATGAACCAAGAGACCCAGTACTTC. Its translation is CASSIWGDKMNQETQYF.

This clone has only a few counts. This chain connects TRBV28 to TRBJ2-1, with TRBD2 as a possible D gene (5 bases). CDR3 length: 15 residues. The germline V gene encodes CDR1 MDHEN and CDR2 SYDVKM. The ends were cut back, 7 bases at V and 7 bases at J, with 20 bases in the middle. The CDR3 DNA is TGTGCCAGCACCGCTGAGGGCGGAGAAGTTAATGAGCAGTTCTTC. Translating it yields CASTAEGGEVNEQFF. Full variable domain (remainder filled in from reference TRBV28 and TRBJ2-1): DVKVTQSSRYLVKRTGEKVFLECVQDMDHENMFWYRQDPGLGLRLIYFSYDVKMKEKGDIPEGYSVSREKKERFSLILESASTNQTSMYLCASTAEGGEVNEQFFGPGTRLTVL.

J is TRBJ2-4 and V is TRBV29-1, with D tentatively TRBD1 (6 bases). V lost 6 bases and J 7 bases, leaving 13 bases between the germline ends. There are 12 residues in the CDR3. Germline V CDR1 and CDR2: SQVTM, ANQGSEA. CDR3 bases: TGCAGCGTCAGGTGGCAGGGGAACATTCAGTACTTC. Encoded protein: CSVRWQGNIQYF.

This clone appeared a single time. This rearrangement joins TRBV7-9 to TRBJ1-5; unclear D gene. The V gene lost 5 bases and the J gene lost 2 bases, with 22 bases spanning the gap. The length of the CDR3 is 18 residues. Germline values: CDR1 SEHNR, CDR2 FQNEAQ (reference sequence). CDR3 sequence: CASSPAAIGVLGNQPQHF. The CDR3 bases are TGTGCCAGCAGCCCGGCGGCGATCGGAGTACTAGGCAATCAGCCCCAGCATTTT.

V usage is TRBV7-9 and J usage is TRBJ2-7; 8 bases line up with TRBD2. The CDR3 covers 19 residues. Germline V CDR1 and CDR2: SEHNR, FQNEAQ (reference sequence). The V gene end was trimmed by 5 bases and the J gene end by 2 bases; junction bases not matched to a gene: 20. This CDR3 is CASSAESRRAGTSTYEQYF. CDR3 nucleotide sequence: TGTGCCAGCAGCGCCGAGTCCAGGAGAGCCGGGACTAGTACCTACGAGCAGTACTTC.

This sequence joins TRBV11-2 and TRBJ2-7; no clear D gene. CDR3 size: 14 residues. V was cut by 4 bases and J by 4 bases, with 14 bases left in between. Germline-derived CDR1 and CDR2 are SGHAT and FQNNGV. The CDR3 sequence is CASSSLLEVYEQYF. CDR3 nucleotides: TGTGCCAGCAGCTCTCTTCTCGAGGTTTACGAGCAGTACTTC. Complete variable domain (other parts from reference TRBV11-2 and TRBJ2-7): EAGVAQSPRYKIIEKRQSVAFWCNPISGHATLYWYQQILGQGPKLLIQFQNNGVVDDSQLPKDRFSAERLKGVDSTLKIQPAKLEDSAVYLCASSSLLEVYEQYFGPGTRLTVT.

V gene TRBV28 combines with J gene TRBJ1-1; 7 bases fit TRBD1. J gave up 3 bases and V 6 bases, and 28 bases lay outside the gene matches. Per germline, CDR1 MDHEN and CDR2 SYDVKM. This CDR3 is built from 21 residues. CDR3 residues: CASSPAPGGVLPFFQDTEAFF. CDR3 bases: TGTGCCAGCAGCCCTGCTCCAGGGGGAGTTCTTCCTTTCTTCCAGGACACTGAAGCTTTCTTT.

The V and J genes are TRBV7-9 and TRBJ2-7; possibly TRBD1 for D (6 bases). The germline V and J ends were trimmed by 4 bases and 1 base, with 11 bases remaining between them. Germline CDR1 and CDR2: SEHNR and FQNEAQ (reference sequence). The CDR3 consists of 14 residues. As DNA, the CDR3 is TGTGCCAGCAGCTGGGGGACAAAGTCCTACGAGCAGTACTTC. Its protein product is CASSWGTKSYEQYF.

The chain combines TRBV4-1 with TRBJ2-2, with TRBD2 matching over 8 bases. CDR3 length equals 16 residues. V was pared by 1 base and J by 4 bases, with 5 bases of the junction left unmatched. CDR1 is MGHRA and CDR2 is YSYEKL in the germline V gene. CDR3 residues: CASSQVTSVGTGELFF. CDR3 bases: TGCGCCAGCAGCCAAGTGACTAGCGTTGGCACCGGGGAGCTGTTTTTT.

The chain joins TRBV5-1 to TRBJ2-7, with 7 bases matching TRBD2. The length of the CDR3 is 14 residues. Trimming removed 3 bases from V and 3 bases from J; junction bases left unmatched: 6. Germline CDR1 is SGHRS and CDR2 is YFSETQ. For the CDR3, the DNA is TGCGCCAGCAGCTGGGCGACTAGCAGCTACGAGCAGTACTTC. Its protein product is CASSWATSSYEQYF.

The chain couples TRBV28 to TRBJ2-5; 8 bases agree with TRBD2. Germline V CDR1 and CDR2: MDHEN, SYDVKM. V shed 5 bases and J 1 base; nucleotides not matched to a gene: 6. This CDR3 has 15 amino acids. CDR3 sequence reads: CASSPSLAAQETQYF. Here the CDR3 DNA reads TGTGCCAGCAGTCCTTCACTAGCGGCCCAAGAGACCCAGTACTTC.

The J gene is TRBJ2-7, the V gene TRBV7-9; D ambiguous. CDR1 and CDR2 (germline): SEHNR, FQNEAQ (reference sequence). The CDR3 has 12 amino acids. The V end lost 0 bases, the J end lost 6 bases, and 6 bases lay between the germline ends. The CDR3 spells CASSLAPAEQYF. The CDR3 DNA reads as TGTGCCAGCAGCTTAGCGCCTGCCGAGCAGTACTTC.

J is TRBJ1-5 and V is TRBV28; D not resolved. This CDR3 contains 15 residues. V lost 5 bases and J lost 7, with 18 bases in between. CDR1 is MDHEN, CDR2 SYDVKM, per germline. The CDR3 loop is CASSPKAGYGQPQHF. For the CDR3, the DNA is TGTGCCAGCAGTCCCAAGGCGGGGTACGGCCAGCCCCAGCATTTT. The entire variable domain, with the rest obtained from reference TRBV28 and TRBJ1-5, is as follows: DVKVTQSSRYLVKRTGEKVFLECVQDMDHENMFWYRQDPGLGLRLIYFSYDVKMKEKGDIPEGYSVSREKKERFSLILESASTNQTSMYLCASSPKAGYGQPQHFGDGTRLSIL.